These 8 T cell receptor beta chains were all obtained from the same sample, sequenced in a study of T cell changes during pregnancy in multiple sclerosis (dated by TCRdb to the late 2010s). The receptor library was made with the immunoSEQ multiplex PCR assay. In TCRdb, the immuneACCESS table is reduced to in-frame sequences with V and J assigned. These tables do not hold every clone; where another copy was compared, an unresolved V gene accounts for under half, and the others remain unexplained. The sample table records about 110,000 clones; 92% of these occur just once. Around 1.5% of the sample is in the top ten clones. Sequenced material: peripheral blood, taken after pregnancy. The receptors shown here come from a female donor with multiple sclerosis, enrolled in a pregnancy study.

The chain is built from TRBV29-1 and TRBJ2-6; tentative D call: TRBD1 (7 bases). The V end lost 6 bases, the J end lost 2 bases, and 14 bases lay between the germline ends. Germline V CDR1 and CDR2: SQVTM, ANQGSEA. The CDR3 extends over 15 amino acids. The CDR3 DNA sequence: TGCAGCGTCAGGGGGGCTGACACTGGGGCCAACGTCCTGACTTTC. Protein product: CSVRGADTGANVLTF.

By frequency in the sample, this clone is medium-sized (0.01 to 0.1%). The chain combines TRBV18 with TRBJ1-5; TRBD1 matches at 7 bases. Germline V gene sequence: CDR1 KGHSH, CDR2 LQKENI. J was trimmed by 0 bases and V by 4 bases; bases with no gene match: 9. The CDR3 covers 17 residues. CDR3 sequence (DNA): TGTGCCAGCTCACTCTTCAGACAGGGCTCTAGCAATCAGCCCCAGCATTTT. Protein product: CASSLFRQGSSNQPQHF.

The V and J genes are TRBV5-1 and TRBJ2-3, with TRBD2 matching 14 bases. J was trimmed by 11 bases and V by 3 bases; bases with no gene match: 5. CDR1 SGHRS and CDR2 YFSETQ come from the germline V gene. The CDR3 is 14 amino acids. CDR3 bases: TGCGCCAGCAGCTCGGGACTAGCGGGGGCCCAGCAGTATTTT. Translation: CASSSGLAGAQQYF.

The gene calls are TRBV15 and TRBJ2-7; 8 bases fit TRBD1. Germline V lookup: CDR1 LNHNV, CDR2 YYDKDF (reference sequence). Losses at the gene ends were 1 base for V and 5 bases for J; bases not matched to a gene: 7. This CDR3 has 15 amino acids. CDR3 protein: CATSRGGTGANEQYF. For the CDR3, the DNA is TGTGCCACCAGCAGAGGAGGGACAGGAGCCAACGAGCAGTACTTC. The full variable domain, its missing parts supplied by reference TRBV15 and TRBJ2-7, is DAMVIQNPRYQVTQFGKPVTLSCSQTLNHNVMYWYQQKSSQAPKLLFHYYDKDFNNEADTPDNFQSRRPNTSFCFLDIRSPGLGDTAMYLCATSRGGTGANEQYFGPGTRLTVT.

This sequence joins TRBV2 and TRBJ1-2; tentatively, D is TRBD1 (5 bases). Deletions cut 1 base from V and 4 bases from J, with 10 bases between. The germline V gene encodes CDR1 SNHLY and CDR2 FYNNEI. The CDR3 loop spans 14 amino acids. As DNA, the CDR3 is TGTGCCAGCAGTGAAGGGGGGGGAGGCTATGGCTACACCTTC. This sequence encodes CASSEGGGGYGYTF. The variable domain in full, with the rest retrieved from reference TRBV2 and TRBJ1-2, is EPEVTQTPSHQVTQMGQEVILRCVPISNHLYFYWYRQILGQKVEFLVSFYNNEISEKSEIFDDQFSVERPDGSNFTLKIRSTKLEDSAMYFCASSEGGGGYGYTFGSGTRLTVV.

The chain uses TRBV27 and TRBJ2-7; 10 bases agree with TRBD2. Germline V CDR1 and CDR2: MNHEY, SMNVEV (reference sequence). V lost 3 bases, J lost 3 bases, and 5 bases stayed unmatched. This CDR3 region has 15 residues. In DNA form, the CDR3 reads TGTGCCAGCAGTTTTCTAGCGGGAGCGGGCTACGAGCAGTACTTC. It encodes CASSFLAGAGYEQYF.

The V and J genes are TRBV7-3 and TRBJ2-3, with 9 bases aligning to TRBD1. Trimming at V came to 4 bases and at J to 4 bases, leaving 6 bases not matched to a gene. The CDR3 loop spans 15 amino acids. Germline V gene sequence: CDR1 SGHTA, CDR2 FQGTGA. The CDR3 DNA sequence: TGTGCCAGCAGCTCGACAGGGGGTTTAGCAGATACGCAGTATTTT. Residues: CASSSTGGLADTQYF. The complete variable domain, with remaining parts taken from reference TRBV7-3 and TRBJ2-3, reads GAGVSQTPSNKVTEKGKYVELRCDPISGHTALYWYRQSLGQGPEFLIYFQGTGAADDSGLPNDRFFAVRPEGSVSTLKIQRTERGDSAVYLCASSSTGGLADTQYFGPGTRLTVL.

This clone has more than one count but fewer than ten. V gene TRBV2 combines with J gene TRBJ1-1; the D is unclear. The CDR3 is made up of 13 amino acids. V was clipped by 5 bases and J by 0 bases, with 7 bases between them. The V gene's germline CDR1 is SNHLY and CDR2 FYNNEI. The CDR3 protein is CASSSSLNTEAFF. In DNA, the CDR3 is TGTGCCAGCAGTTCGTCCCTGAACACTGAAGCTTTCTTT. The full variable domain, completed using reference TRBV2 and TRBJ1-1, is EPEVTQTPSHQVTQMGQEVILRCVPISNHLYFYWYRQILGQKVEFLVSFYNNEISEKSEIFDDQFSVERPDGSNFTLKIRSTKLEDSAMYFCASSSSLNTEAFFGQGTRLTVV.